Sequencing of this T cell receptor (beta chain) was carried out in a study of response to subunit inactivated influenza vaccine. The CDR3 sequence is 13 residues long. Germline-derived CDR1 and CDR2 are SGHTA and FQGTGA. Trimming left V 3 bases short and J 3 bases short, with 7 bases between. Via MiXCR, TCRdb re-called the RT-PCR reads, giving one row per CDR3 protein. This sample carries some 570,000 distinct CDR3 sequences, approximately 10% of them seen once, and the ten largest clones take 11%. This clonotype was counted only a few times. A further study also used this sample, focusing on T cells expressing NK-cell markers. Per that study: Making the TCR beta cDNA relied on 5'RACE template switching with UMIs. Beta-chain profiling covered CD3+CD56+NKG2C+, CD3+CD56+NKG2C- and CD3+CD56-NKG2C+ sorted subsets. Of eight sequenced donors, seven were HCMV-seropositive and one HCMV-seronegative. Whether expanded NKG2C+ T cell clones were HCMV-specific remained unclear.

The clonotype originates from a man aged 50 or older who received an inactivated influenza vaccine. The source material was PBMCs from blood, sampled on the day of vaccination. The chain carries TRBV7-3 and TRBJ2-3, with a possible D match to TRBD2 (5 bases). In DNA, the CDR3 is TGTGCCAGCAGCTTCGGGAAAACAGATACGCAGTATTTT. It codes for CASSFGKTDTQYF.